The present entry profiles one T cell receptor (beta chain) with its context. Every patient relapsed after autologous stem cell transplantation, and brentuximab vedotin exposure varied. The data derive from a study of PD-1 blockade in classical Hodgkin lymphoma. Looking at the study overall: Administration of nivolumab to patients was at 3 mg/kg intravenously every 2 weeks.

This CDR3 contains 16 residues. Deletions cut 2 bases from V and 4 bases from J, with 17 bases between. Germline V gene lookup returns CDR1 MNHNY and CDR2 SVGAGI (reference sequence). Assay used: immunoSEQ multiplex PCR; TCRdb lists only in-frame clones, some missing. The sample has 50,000 to 75,000 clones; about 91% are singletons. This chain links TRBV6-6 with TRBJ1-1, with D possibly TRBD1 on 6 matching bases. Material: peripheral blood mononuclear cells (PBMCs), obtained at baseline. The receptor comes from a human donor with classical Hodgkin lymphoma. The chain's CDR3 is CASSYTWGARSTEAFF. The DNA for the CDR3 is TGTGCCAGCAGTTACACTTGGGGGGCGCGGAGCACTGAAGCTTTCTTT.